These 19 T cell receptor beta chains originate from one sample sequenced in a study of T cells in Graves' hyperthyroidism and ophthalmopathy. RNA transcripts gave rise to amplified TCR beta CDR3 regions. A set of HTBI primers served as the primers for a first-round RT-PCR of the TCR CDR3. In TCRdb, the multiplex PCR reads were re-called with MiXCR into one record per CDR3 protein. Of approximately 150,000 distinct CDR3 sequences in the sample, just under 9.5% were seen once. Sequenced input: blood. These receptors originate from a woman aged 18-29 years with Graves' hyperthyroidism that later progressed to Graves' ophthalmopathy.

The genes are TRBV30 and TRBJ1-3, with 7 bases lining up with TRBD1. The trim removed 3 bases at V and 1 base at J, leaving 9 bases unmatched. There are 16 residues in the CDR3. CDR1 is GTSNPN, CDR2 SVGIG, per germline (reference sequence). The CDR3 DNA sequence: TGTGCCTGGAGCCCCGACAGGGTGACTTCTGGAAACACCATATATTTT. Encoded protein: CAWSPDRVTSGNTIYF. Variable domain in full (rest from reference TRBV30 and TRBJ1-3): SQTIHQWPATLVQPVGSPLSLECTVEGTSNPNLYWYRQAAGRGLQLLFYSVGIGQISSEVPQNLSASRPQDRQFILSSKKLLLSDSGFYLCAWSPDRVTSGNTIYFGEGSWLTVV.

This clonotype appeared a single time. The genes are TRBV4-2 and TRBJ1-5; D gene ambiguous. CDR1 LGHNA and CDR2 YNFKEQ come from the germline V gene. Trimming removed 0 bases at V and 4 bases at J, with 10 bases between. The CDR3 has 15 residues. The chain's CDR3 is CASSQDPATNQPQHF. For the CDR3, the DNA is TGTGCCAGCAGCCAAGATCCAGCCACAAATCAGCCCCAGCATTTT.

CDR3 DNA sequence: TGTGCCAGCAGTGACTCACACTCTGGGGCCAACGTCCTGACTTTC. This translates into CASSDSHSGANVLTF. This chain joins TRBV6-4 and TRBJ2-6; D gene unclear. The CDR3 is 15 amino acids. Germline lookup yields CDR1 MRHNA and CDR2 SNTAGT. V shed 0 bases and J shed 0 bases, with 3 bases lying between them.

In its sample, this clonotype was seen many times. The CDR3 coding sequence is TGTGCCAGCAGTTCCCCCCGGACAGGGAACTACTATGGCTACACCTTC. Protein product: CASSSPRTGNYYGYTF. This chain links TRBV28 with TRBJ1-2; 8 bases map to TRBD1. The CDR3 has 16 amino acids. Trimming removed 4 bases from V and 3 bases from J; junction bases left unmatched: 10. Looked up from germline, CDR1 is MDHEN and CDR2 is SYDVKM.

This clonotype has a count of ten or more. CDR3 in DNA: TGTGCCAGCAGTTTAGGGGCAGGGAAATACCAGCCCCAGCATTTT. Translation: CASSLGAGKYQPQHF. The V gene is TRBV12-3 or TRBV12-4, the J gene TRBJ1-5; D might be TRBD1 (5 bases). The CDR3 length is 15 residues. V lost 1 base, J lost 7 bases, and 14 bases lay in between.

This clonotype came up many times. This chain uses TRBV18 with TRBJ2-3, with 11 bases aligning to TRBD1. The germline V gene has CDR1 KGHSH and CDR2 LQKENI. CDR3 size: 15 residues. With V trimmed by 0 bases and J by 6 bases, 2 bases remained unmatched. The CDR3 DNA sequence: TGTGCCAGCTCACCACCGGGACAGGGGGTGGATACGCAGTATTTT. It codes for CASSPPGQGVDTQYF.

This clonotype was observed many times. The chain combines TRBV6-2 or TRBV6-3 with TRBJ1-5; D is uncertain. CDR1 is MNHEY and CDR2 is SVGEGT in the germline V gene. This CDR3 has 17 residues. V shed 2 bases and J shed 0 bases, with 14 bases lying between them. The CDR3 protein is CASSYRNTRNSNQPQHF. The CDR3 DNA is TGTGCCAGCAGTTACCGAAACACACGGAATAGCAATCAGCCCCAGCATTTT.

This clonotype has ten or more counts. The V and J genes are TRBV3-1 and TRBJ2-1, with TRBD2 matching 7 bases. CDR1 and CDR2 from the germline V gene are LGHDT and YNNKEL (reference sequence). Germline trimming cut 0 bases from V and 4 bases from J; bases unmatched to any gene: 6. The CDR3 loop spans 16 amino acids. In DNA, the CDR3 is TGTGCCAGCAGCCAAGATTGGGCGGGGGAATACAATGAGCAGTTCTTC. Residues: CASSQDWAGEYNEQFF.

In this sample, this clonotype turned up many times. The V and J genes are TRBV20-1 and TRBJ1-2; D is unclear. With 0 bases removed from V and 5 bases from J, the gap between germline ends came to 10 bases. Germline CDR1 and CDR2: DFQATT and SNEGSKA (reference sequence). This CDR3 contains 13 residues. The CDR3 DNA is TGCAGTGCTAGAGATATCGGGGTGTATGGCTACACCTTC. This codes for CSARDIGVYGYTF.

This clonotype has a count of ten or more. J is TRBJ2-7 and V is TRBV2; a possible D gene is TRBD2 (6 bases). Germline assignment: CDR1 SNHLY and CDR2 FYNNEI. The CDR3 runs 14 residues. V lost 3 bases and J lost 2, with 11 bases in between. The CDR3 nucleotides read TGTGCCAGCAGTGAGAATAGCGGAACCTACGAGCAGTACTTC. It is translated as CASSENSGTYEQYF.

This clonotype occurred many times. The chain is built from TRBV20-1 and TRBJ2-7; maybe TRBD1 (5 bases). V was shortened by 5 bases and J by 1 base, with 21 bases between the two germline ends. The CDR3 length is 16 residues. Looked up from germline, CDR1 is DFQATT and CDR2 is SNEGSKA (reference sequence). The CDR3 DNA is TGCAGTGCTGCCCGGCCGGCCGGTAGGGGTTCCTACGAGCAGTACTTC. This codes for CSAARPAGRGSYEQYF.

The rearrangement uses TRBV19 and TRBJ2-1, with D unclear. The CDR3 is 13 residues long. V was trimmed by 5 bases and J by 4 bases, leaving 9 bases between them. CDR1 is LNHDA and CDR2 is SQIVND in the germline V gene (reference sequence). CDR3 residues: CASSLGFYNEQFF. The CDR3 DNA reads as TGTGCCAGTAGTCTAGGCTTTTACAATGAGCAGTTCTTC. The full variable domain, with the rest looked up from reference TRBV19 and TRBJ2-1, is DGGITQSPKYLFRKEGQNVTLSCEQNLNHDAMYWYRQDPGQGLRLIYYSQIVNDFQKGDIAEGYSVSREKKESFPLTVTSAQKNPTAFYLCASSLGFYNEQFFGPGTRLTVL.

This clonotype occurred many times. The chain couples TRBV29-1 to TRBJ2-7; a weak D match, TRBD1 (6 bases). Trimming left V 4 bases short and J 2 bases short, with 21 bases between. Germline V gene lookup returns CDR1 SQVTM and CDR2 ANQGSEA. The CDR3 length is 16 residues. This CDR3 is CSVVFYKGQVAYEQYF. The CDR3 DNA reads TGCAGCGTTGTTTTTTATAAGGGACAAGTAGCCTACGAGCAGTACTTC.

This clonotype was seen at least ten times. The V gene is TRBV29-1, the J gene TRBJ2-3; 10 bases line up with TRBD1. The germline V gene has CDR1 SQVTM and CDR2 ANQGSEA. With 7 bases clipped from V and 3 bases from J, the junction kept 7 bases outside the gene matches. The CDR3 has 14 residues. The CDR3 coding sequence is TGCAGCGGGCGGGACAGGGGCCTTACAGATACGCAGTATTTT. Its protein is CSGRDRGLTDTQYF.

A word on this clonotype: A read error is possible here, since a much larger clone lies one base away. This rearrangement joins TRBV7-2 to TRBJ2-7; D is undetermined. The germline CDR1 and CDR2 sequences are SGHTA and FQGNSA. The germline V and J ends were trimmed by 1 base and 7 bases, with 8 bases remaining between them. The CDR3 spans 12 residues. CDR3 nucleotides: TGTACCAGCAGCTTAGATGGGTATGAGCAGTACTTC. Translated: CTSSLDGYEQYF. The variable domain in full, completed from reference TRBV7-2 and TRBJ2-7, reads GAGVSQSPSNKVTEKGKDVELRCDPISGHTALYWYRQSLGQGLEFLIYFQGNSAPDKSGLPSDRFSAERTGGSVSTLTIQRTQQEDSAVYLCTSSLDGYEQYFGPGTRLTVT.

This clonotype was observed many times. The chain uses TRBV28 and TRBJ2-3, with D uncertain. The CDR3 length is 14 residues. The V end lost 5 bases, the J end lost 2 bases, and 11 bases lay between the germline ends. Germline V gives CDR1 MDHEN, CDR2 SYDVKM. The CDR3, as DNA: TGTGCCAGCAGTCCAGGACCGAACACAGATACGCAGTATTTT. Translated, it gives CASSPGPNTDTQYF.

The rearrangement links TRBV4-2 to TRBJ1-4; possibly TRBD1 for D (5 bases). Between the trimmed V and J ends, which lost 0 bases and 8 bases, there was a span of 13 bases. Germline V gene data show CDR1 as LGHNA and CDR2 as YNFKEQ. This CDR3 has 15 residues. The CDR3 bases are TGTGCCAGCAGCCAAGATTGGGCAGGGCGGGAAAAACTGTTTTTT. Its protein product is CASSQDWAGREKLFF.

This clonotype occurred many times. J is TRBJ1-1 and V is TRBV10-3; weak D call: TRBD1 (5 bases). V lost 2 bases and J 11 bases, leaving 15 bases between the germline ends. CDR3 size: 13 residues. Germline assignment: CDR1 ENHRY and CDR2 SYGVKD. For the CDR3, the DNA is TGTGCCATCAGTGAGGGAAAGCCAGGGAATGCTTTCTTT. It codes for CAISEGKPGNAFF.

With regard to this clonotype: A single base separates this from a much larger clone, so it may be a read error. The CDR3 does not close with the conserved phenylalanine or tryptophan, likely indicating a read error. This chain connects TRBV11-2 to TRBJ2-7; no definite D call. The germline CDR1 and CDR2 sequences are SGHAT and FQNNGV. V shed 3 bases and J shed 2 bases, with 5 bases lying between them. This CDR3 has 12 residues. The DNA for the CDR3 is TGTGCCAGCAGCTTTGGACCCTACGAGCAGTACCTC. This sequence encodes CASSFGPYEQYL.